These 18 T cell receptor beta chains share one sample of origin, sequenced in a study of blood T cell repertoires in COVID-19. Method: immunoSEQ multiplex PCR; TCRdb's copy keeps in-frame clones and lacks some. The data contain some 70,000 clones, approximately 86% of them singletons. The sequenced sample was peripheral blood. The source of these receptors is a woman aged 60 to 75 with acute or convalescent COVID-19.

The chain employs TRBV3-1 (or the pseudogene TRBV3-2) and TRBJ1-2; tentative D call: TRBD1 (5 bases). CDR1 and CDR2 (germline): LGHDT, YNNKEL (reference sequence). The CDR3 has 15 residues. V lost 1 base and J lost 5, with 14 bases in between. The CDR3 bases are TGTGCCAGCAGCCAAGGAAAGAACAGGTGGTATGGCTACACCTTC. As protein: CASSQGKNRWYGYTF.

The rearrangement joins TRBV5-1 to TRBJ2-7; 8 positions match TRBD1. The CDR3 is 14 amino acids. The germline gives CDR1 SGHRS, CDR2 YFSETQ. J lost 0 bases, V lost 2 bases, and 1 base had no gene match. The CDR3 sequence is CASSFTGGSYEQYF. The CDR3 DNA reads TGCGCCAGCAGCTTCACAGGGGGCTCCTACGAGCAGTACTTC.

CDR3: CASSLVGRSTGELFF. In DNA form, the CDR3 reads TGTGCCAGCAGCTTAGTGGGGCGCAGCACCGGGGAGCTGTTTTTT. The rearrangement joins TRBV7-8 to TRBJ2-2; D might be TRBD1 (5 bases). This CDR3 contains 15 residues. Trimming shortened V by 1 base and J by 4 bases, and 10 bases separated the two germline ends. The germline CDR1 and CDR2 sequences are SGHVS and FQNEAQ.

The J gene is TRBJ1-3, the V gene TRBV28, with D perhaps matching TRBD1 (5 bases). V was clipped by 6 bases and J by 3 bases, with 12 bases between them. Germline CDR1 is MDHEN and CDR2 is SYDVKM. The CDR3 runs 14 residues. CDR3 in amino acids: CASRPQGIGNTIYF. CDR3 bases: TGTGCCAGCAGGCCCCAGGGCATTGGAAACACCATATATTTT.

In DNA form, the CDR3 reads TGTGCCAGCAGCTCACGGACAGGGGATCATAATTCACCCCTCCACTTT. Encoded protein: CASSSRTGDHNSPLHF. The rearrangement joins TRBV7-8 to TRBJ1-6; TRBD1 matches 9 bases. Trimming took 4 bases from V and 5 from J; bases not matched to a gene: 6. CDR1 is SGHVS, CDR2 FQNEAQ, per germline. The CDR3 runs 16 residues.

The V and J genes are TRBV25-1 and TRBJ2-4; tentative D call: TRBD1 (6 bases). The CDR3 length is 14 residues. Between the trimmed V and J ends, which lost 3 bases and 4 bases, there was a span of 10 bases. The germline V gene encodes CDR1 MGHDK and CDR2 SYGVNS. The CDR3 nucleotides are TGTGCCAGCAGTGATCCGAGGGGGAAAAACATTCAGTACTTC. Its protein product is CASSDPRGKNIQYF.

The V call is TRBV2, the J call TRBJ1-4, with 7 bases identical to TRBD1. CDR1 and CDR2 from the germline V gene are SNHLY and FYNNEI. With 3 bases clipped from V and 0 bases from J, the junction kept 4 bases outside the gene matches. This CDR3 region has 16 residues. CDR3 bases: TGTGCCAGCAGTGAGGGACAGAAAGCAACTAATGAAAAACTGTTTTTT. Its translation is CASSEGQKATNEKLFF.

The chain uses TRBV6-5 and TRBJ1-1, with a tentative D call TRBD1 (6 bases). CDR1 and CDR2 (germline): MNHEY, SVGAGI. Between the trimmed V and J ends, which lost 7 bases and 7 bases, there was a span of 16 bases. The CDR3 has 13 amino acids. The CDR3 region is CASTLQRTVEAFF. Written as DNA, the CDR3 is TGTGCCAGCACCCTCCAGAGGACAGTTGAAGCTTTCTTT.

CDR3 nucleotide sequence: TGCGCCAGCACCCCACTTGTGGGGGGCACTGAAGCTTTCTTT. Translated: CASTPLVGGTEAFF. The chain links TRBV10-2 to TRBJ1-1; D may be TRBD1 (5 bases). From germline, CDR1 is WSHSY and CDR2 SAAADI. The CDR3 covers 14 residues. Trimming took 7 bases from V and 4 from J, leaving 16 bases between them.

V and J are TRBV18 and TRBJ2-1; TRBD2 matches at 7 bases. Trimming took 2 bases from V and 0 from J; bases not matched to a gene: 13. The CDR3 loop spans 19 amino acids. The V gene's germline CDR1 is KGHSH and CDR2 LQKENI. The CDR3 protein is CASSPRSQAGSYSYNEQFF. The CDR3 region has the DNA TGTGCCAGCTCACCAAGGTCCCAAGCGGGAAGCTACTCCTACAATGAGCAGTTCTTC.

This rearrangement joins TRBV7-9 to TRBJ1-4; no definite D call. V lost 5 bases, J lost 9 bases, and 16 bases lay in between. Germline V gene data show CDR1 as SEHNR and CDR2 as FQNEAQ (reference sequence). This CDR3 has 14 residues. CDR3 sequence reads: CASSHEEGYKKLFF. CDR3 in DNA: TGTGCCAGCAGCCACGAGGAGGGATACAAAAAACTGTTTTTT.

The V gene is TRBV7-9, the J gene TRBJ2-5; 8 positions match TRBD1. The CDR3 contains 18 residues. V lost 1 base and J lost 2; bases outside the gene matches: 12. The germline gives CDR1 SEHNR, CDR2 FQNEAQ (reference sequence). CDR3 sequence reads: CASSLGKYRGERQETQYF. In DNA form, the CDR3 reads TGTGCCAGCAGCTTAGGAAAATACAGGGGGGAGAGACAAGAGACCCAGTACTTC. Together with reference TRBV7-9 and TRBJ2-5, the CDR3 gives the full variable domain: DTGVSQNPRHKITKRGQNVTFRCDPISEHNRLYWYRQTLGQGPEFLTYFQNEAQLEKSRLLSDRFSAERPKGSFSTLEIQRTEQGDSAMYLCASSLGKYRGERQETQYFGPGTRLLVL.

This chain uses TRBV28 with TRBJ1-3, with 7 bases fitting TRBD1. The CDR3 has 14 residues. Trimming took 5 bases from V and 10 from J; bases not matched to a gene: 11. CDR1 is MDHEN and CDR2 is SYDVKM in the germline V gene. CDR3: CASSLPTGTRTIYF. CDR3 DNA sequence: TGTGCCAGCAGTCTTCCGACAGGGACTAGAACCATATATTTT.

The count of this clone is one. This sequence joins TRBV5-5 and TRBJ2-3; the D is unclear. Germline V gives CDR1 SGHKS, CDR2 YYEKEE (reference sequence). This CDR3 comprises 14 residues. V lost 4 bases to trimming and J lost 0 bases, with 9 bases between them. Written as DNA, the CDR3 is TGTGCCAGCAGCCTGAGAACTAGCACAGATACGCAGTATTTT. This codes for CASSLRTSTDTQYF.

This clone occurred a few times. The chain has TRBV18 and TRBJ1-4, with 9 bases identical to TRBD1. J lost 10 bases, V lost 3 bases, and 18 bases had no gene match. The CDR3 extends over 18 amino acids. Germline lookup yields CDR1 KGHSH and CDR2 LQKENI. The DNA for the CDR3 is TGTGCCAGCTCACCCCAATTTCCGGGACAGGGAACAAGATCAAAACTGTTTTTT. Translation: CASSPQFPGQGTRSKLFF.

CDR3 coding DNA: TGTGCCAGTAGTATTATTCTTCGTACAGGGCCGAACACTGAAGCTTTCTTT. This codes for CASSIILRTGPNTEAFF. This chain uses TRBV19 with TRBJ1-1; D might be TRBD1 (6 bases). In germline, CDR1 is LNHDA, CDR2 SQIVND (reference sequence). Trimming removed 3 bases at V and 1 base at J, with 18 bases between. This CDR3 has 17 amino acids.

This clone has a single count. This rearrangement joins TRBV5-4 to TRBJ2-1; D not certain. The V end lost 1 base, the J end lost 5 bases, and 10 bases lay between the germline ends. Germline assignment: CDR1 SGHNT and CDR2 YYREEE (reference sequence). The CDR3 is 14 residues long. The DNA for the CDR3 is TGTGCCAGCAGCTTGTATAGTACTAACAATGAGCAGTTCTTC. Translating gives CASSLYSTNNEQFF.

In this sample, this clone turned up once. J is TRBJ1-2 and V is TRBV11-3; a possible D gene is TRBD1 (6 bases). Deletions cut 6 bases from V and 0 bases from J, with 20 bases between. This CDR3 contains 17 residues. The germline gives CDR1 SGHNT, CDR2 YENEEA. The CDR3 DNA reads TGTGCCAGCAGTATTGGGACACCAAAAACATCTAACTATGGCTACACCTTC. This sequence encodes CASSIGTPKTSNYGYTF. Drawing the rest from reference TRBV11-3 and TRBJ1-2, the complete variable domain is EAGVVQSPRYKIIEKKQPVAFWCNPISGHNTLYWYLQNLGQGPELLIRYENEEAVDDSQLPKDRFSAERLKGVDSTLKIQPAELGDSAVYLCASSIGTPKTSNYGYTFGSGTRLTVV.